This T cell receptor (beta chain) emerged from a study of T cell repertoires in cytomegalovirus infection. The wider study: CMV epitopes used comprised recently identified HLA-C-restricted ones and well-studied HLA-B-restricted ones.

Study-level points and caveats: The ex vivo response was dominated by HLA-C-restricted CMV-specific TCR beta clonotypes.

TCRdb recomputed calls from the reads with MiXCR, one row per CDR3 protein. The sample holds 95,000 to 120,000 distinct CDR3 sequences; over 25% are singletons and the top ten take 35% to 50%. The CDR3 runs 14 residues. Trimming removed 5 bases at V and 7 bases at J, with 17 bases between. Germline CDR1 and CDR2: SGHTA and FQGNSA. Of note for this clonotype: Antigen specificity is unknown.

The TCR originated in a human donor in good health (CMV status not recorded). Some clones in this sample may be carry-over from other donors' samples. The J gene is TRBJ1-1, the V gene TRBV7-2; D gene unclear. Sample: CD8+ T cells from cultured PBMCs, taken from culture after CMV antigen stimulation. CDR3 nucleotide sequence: TGTGCCAGCAGCGTCTACAGTGAAACCTATGAAGCTTTCTTT. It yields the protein CASSVYSETYEAFF.